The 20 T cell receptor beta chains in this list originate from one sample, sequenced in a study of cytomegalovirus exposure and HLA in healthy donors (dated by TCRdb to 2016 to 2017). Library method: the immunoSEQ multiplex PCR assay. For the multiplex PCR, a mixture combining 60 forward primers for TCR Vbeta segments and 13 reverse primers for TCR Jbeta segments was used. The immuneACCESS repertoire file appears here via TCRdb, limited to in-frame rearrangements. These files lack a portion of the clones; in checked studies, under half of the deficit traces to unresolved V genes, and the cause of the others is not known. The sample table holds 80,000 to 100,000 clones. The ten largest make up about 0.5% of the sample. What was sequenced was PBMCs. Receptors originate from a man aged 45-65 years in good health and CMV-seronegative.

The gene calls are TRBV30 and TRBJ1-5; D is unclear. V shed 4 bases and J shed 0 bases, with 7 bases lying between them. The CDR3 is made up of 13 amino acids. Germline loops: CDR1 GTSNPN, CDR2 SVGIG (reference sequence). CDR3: CAWTYNSNQPQHF. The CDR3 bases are TGTGCCTGGACATACAATAGCAATCAGCCCCAGCATTTT.

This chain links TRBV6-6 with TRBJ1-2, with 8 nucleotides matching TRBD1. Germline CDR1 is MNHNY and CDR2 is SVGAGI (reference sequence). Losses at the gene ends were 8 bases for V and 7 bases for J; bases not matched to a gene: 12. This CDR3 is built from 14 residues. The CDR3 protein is CASATGDGLGGYTF. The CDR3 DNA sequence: TGTGCCAGCGCGACAGGGGATGGGCTGGGTGGCTACACCTTC.

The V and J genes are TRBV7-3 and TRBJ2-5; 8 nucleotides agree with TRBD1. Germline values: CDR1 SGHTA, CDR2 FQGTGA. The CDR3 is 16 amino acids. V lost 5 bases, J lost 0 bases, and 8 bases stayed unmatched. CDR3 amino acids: CASSLGQGLDQETQYF. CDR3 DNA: TGTGCCAGCAGCCTCGGACAGGGCCTTGACCAAGAGACCCAGTACTTC.

This chain's CDR3 is CASSLVVPNYGYTF. CDR3 DNA: TGTGCCAGCAGCTTAGTCGTCCCTAACTATGGCTACACCTTC. The chain employs TRBV11-2 and TRBJ1-2; D gene unclear. Trimming cost V 1 base and J 0 bases, with 6 bases left between them. The germline CDR1 and CDR2 sequences are SGHAT and FQNNGV. The CDR3 is made up of 14 amino acids.

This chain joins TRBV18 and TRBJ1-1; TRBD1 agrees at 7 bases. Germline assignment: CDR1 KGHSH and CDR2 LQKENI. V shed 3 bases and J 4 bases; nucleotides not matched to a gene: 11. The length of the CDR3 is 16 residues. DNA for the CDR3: TGTGCCAGCTCACCTAGAACGACAGGGTTAAGCACTGAAGCTTTCTTT. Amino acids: CASSPRTTGLSTEAFF.

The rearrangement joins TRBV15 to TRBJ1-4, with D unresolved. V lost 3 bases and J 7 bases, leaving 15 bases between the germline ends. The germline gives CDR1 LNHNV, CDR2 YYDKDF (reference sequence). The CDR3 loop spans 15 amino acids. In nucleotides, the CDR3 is TGTGCCACCAGCAGGGCGAGAACTAACCCTGAAAAACTGTTTTTT. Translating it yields CATSRARTNPEKLFF.

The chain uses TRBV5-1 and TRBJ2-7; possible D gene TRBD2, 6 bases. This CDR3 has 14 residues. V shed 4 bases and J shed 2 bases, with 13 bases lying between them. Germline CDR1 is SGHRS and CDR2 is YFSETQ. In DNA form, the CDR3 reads TGCGCCAGCAGCCCGGACGGGGGAACCTACGAGCAGTACTTC. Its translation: CASSPDGGTYEQYF.

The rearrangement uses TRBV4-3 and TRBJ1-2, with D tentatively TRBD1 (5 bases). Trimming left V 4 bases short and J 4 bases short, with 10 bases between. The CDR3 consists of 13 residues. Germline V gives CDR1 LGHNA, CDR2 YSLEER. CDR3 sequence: CASSLQTGYGYTF. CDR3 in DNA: TGCGCCAGCAGCCTCCAAACAGGCTATGGCTACACCTTC.

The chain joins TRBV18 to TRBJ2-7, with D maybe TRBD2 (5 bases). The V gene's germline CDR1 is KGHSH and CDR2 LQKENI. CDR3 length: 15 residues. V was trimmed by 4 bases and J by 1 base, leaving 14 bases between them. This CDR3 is CASSRNGDTSYEQYF. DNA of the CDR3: TGTGCCAGCTCACGGAACGGGGATACATCCTACGAGCAGTACTTC.

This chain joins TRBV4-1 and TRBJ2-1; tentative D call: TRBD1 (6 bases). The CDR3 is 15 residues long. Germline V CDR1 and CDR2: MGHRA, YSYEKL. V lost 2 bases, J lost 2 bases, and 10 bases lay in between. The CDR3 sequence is CASSQTGFTYNEQFF. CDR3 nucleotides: TGCGCCAGCAGCCAAACAGGGTTTACCTACAATGAGCAGTTCTTC.

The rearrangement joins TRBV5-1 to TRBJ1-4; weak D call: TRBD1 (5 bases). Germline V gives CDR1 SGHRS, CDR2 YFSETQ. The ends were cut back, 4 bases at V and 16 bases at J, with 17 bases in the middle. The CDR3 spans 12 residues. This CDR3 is CASSPEEGSRFF. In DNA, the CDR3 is TGCGCCAGCAGCCCAGAGGAGGGGTCAAGGTTTTTT.

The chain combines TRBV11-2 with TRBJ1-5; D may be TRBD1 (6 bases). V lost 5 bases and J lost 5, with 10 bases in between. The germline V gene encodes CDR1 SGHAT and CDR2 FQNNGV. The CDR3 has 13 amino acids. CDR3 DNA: TGTGCCAGCAGCACCCGGACAGATCAGCCCCAGCATTTT. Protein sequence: CASSTRTDQPQHF. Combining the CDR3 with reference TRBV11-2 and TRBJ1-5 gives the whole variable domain EAGVAQSPRYKIIEKRQSVAFWCNPISGHATLYWYQQILGQGPKLLIQFQNNGVVDDSQLPKDRFSAERLKGVDSTLKIQPAKLEDSAVYLCASSTRTDQPQHFGDGTRLSIL.

In DNA form, the CDR3 reads TGTGCCAGCAGTACCCCACACAGACGCGATGAGCAGTTCTTC. This gives the protein CASSTPHRRDEQFF. The chain employs TRBV6-6 and TRBJ2-1; D gene unclear. The length of the CDR3 is 14 residues. The germline V gene encodes CDR1 MNHNY and CDR2 SVGAGI (reference sequence). V lost 5 bases, J lost 8 bases, and 16 bases lay in between.

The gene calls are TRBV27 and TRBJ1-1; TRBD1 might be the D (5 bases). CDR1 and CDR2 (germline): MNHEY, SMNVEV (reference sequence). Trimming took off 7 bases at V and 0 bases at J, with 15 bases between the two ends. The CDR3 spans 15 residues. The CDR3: CASTLSPGLNTEAFF. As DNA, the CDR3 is TGTGCCAGCACCCTATCACCAGGGTTGAACACTGAAGCTTTCTTT.

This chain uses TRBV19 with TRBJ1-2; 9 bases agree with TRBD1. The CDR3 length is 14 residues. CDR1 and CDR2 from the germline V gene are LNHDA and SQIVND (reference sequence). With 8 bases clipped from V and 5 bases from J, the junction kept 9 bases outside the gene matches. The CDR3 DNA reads TGTGCCAGTTCCGGGACAGGGATTTTTTATGGCTACACCTTC. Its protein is CASSGTGIFYGYTF.

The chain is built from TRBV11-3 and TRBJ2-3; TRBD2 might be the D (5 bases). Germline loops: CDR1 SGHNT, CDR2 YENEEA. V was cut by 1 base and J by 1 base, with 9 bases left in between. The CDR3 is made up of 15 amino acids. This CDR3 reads CASSLGTARTDTQYF. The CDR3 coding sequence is TGTGCCAGCAGCTTAGGGACTGCTCGCACAGATACGCAGTATTTT.

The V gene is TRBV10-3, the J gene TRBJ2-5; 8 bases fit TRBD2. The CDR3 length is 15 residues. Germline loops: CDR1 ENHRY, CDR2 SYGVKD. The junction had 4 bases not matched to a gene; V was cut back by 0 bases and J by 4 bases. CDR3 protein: CAISESGGAVETQYF. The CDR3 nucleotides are TGTGCCATCAGTGAGTCCGGGGGGGCCGTAGAGACCCAGTACTTC.

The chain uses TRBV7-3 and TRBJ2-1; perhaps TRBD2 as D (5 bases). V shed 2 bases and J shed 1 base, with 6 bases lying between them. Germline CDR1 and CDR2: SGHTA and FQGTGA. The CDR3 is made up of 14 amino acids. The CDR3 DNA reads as TGTGCCAGCAGCTTACGGGGTTCCTACAATGAGCAGTTCTTC. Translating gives CASSLRGSYNEQFF.

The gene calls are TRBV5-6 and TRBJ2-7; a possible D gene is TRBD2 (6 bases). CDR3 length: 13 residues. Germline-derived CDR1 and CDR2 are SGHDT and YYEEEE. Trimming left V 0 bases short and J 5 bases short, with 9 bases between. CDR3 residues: CASSLAGVDEQYF. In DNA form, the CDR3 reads TGTGCCAGCAGCTTGGCGGGGGTCGACGAGCAGTACTTC.

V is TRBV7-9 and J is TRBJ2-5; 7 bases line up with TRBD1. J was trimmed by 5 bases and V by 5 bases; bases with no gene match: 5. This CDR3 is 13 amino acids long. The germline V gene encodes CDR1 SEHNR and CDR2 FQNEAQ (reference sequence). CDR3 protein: CASSPGQRETQYF. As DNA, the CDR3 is TGTGCCAGCAGCCCGGGACAGCGGGAGACCCAGTACTTC. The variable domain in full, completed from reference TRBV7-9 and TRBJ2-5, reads DTGVSQNPRHKITKRGQNVTFRCDPISEHNRLYWYRQTLGQGPEFLTYFQNEAQLEKSRLLSDRFSAERPKGSFSTLEIQRTEQGDSAMYLCASSPGQRETQYFGPGTRLLVL.